This entry describes one TCR beta chain. The CDR3 has 15 residues. Trimming cost V 4 bases and J 1 base; bases outside gene matches: 7. CDR1 is SGHNT, CDR2 YYREEE, per germline (reference sequence). Libraries were prepared by immunoSEQ multiplex PCR; TCRdb keeps only in-frame clonotypes and omits some of them. The table records 19,000 or so clones, 88% of them present only once. These data are taken from a study of T cells in localized non-small cell lung cancer. Sequencing used peripheral blood mononuclear cells, obtained before any cancer treatment. The TCR was taken from a male donor older than 55 with stage II lung adenocarcinoma. The gene calls are TRBV5-4 and TRBJ1-1; 7 bases line up with TRBD1. CDR3 in DNA: TGTGCCAGCAGCACCCCGGGACAGCCGAACACTGAAGCTTTCTTT. Residues: CASSTPGQPNTEAFF.